Each of the 23 T cell receptor beta chains below was sequenced from the same sample in a study of identical twins. TCRdb re-analysed the 5' RACE reads in MiXCR, keeping a single row per CDR3 protein. The table lists hundreds of thousands of distinct CDR3 sequences, 7% to 8.5% of them singletons. These data were also filed under a second study, of yellow fever vaccine responses in identical twins.

Sequenced input: CD8+ T cells sorted from blood. These receptors all stem from a woman aged 18-35 years in good health.

This clonotype was counted ten times or more. The J gene is TRBJ2-1, the V gene TRBV12-3 or TRBV12-4; D is unresolved. V lost 4 bases and J 6 bases, leaving 13 bases between the germline ends. This CDR3 region has 14 residues. CDR3 protein: CASSSGLPGNEQFF. The CDR3 DNA is TGTGCCAGCAGTTCTGGGTTGCCGGGCAATGAGCAGTTCTTC.

This clonotype was seen a few times. The chain recombines TRBV29-1 with TRBJ2-7, with D possibly TRBD1 on 6 matching bases. The CDR3 contains 12 residues. Trimming took 7 bases from V and 7 from J, leaving 17 bases between them. Germline lookup yields CDR1 SQVTM and CDR2 ANQGSEA. This CDR3 reads CSARTAPEEQYF. The CDR3 coding sequence is TGCAGCGCGCGGACAGCCCCCGAGGAGCAGTACTTC.

There are many counts of this clonotype. The rearrangement uses TRBV7-9 and TRBJ1-2; unclear D gene. This CDR3 spans 13 amino acids. V lost 5 bases and J 0 bases, leaving 7 bases between the germline ends. Germline V CDR1 and CDR2: SEHNR, FQNEAQ (reference sequence). CDR3 region: CASSLGTNYGYTF. The CDR3 DNA follows: TGTGCCAGCAGCCTTGGGACTAACTATGGCTACACCTTC.

The chain employs TRBV6-1 and TRBJ2-1, with 8 bases fitting TRBD1. CDR3 length: 12 amino acids. Trimming cost V 3 bases and J 9 bases; bases outside gene matches: 1. Looked up from germline, CDR1 is MNHNS and CDR2 is SASEGT. The CDR3 spells CASSETGVEQFF. CDR3 DNA: TGTGCCAGCAGTGAGACAGGGGTTGAGCAGTTCTTC.

This clonotype was observed a few times. V is TRBV5-1 and J is TRBJ2-7; D is perhaps TRBD1 or TRBD2 (6 bases each). Germline-derived CDR1 and CDR2 are SGHRS and YFSETQ. The CDR3 covers 18 residues. V was cut by 0 bases and J by 2 bases, with 21 bases left in between. DNA for the CDR3: TGCGCCAGCAGCTTGGGGACCCTTGACTCAAGGGGGGCCTACGAGCAGTACGTC. Protein sequence: CASSLGTLDSRGAYEQYV.

At least ten counts were recorded for this clonotype. The chain combines TRBV29-1 with TRBJ2-1; D is tentatively TRBD1 or TRBD2 (6 bases each). The V gene lost 6 bases and the J gene lost 6 bases, with 15 bases spanning the gap. The germline gives CDR1 SQVTM, CDR2 ANQGSEA. CDR3 length: 13 residues. CDR3 nucleotide sequence: TGCAGCGTGCATGGGGGGCATCTCAATGAGCAGTTCTTC. This codes for CSVHGGHLNEQFF.

This clonotype was observed at least ten times. The V gene is TRBV7-8, the J gene TRBJ2-3, with 11 bases matching TRBD1. CDR1 is SGHVS, CDR2 FQNEAQ, per germline. The CDR3 extends over 14 amino acids. With V trimmed by 8 bases and J by 4 bases, 5 bases remained unmatched. The CDR3 loop reads CASLDRGPSDTQYF. In DNA form, the CDR3 reads TGTGCCAGCTTGGACAGGGGGCCTTCAGATACGCAGTATTTT.

This clonotype was counted ten times or more. The chain joins TRBV20-1 to TRBJ2-7, with 8 bases aligning to TRBD2. V was pared by 5 bases and J by 3 bases, with 12 bases of the junction left unmatched. This CDR3 has 15 amino acids. Germline V gene lookup returns CDR1 DFQATT and CDR2 SNEGSKA (reference sequence). CDR3: CSAPPRQAGDYEQYF. The DNA of the CDR3 is TGCAGTGCTCCCCCCAGACAAGCGGGAGACTACGAGCAGTACTTC.

The rearrangement links TRBV6-1 to TRBJ1-2, with a tentative D call TRBD1 (5 bases). Trimming took 0 bases from V and 3 from J, leaving 14 bases between them. Germline-derived CDR1 and CDR2 are MNHNS and SASEGT. This CDR3 region has 16 residues. The CDR3 reads CASSEARLDSYYGYTF. The DNA for the CDR3 is TGTGCCAGCAGTGAAGCGCGACTCGACAGCTACTATGGCTACACCTTC.

This clonotype has ten or more counts. The chain is built from TRBV7-6 and TRBJ2-1; 12 positions agree with TRBD2. The CDR3 consists of 19 residues. J lost 4 bases, V lost 1 base, and 11 bases had no gene match. Germline V gene lookup returns CDR1 SGHVS and CDR2 FNYEAQ. This chain's CDR3 is CASSLGWLAGGSDYNEQFF. For the CDR3, the DNA is TGTGCCAGCAGCTTAGGTTGGCTAGCGGGAGGGTCCGATTACAATGAGCAGTTCTTC.

This clonotype was seen at least ten times. The chain couples TRBV12-3 or TRBV12-4 to TRBJ2-2; weak D call: TRBD2 (6 bases). V lost 8 bases and J lost 6, with 16 bases in between. The CDR3 has 14 amino acids. This CDR3 is CASQKGGVAGELFF. The CDR3 DNA reads as TGTGCCAGCCAAAAAGGAGGGGTGGCCGGGGAGCTGTTTTTT.

This clonotype was recorded at least ten times. V is TRBV12-3 or TRBV12-4 and J is TRBJ2-1, with D possibly TRBD2 on 6 matching bases. The V and J ends lost 3 bases and 6 bases respectively, with 9 bases between them. The CDR3 contains 13 residues. The CDR3 nucleotides read TGTGCCAGCAGTTTGGAGGGGTTCAATGAGCAGTTCTTC. This sequence encodes CASSLEGFNEQFF.

This clonotype was picked up a small number of times. The chain carries TRBV7-9 and TRBJ2-1, with TRBD1 matching 10 bases. J gave up 3 bases and V 5 bases, and 4 bases lay outside the gene matches. The germline CDR1 and CDR2 sequences are SEHNR and FQNEAQ (reference sequence). This CDR3 spans 15 amino acids. The CDR3 here is CASSGQGENYNEQFF. The CDR3 nucleotides read TGTGCCAGCAGCGGACAGGGGGAAAACTACAATGAGCAGTTCTTC.

DNA of the CDR3: TGTGCCAGCTCACCTGCCGGGAGCACAGATACGCAGTATTTT. It yields the protein CASSPAGSTDTQYF. This chain uses TRBV18 with TRBJ2-3, with no clear D. Looked up from germline, CDR1 is KGHSH and CDR2 is LQKENI. The CDR3 runs 14 residues. The V end lost 3 bases, the J end lost 0 bases, and 7 bases lay between the germline ends.

This clonotype was counted between two and nine times. The chain combines TRBV9 with TRBJ2-7; D is perhaps TRBD1 or TRBD2 (5 bases each). V dropped 4 bases and J dropped 2 bases, with 16 bases sitting between them. Germline assignment: CDR1 SGDLS and CDR2 YYNGEE. The CDR3 is 15 residues long. In DNA, the CDR3 is TGTGCCAGCAGCCCCAGCTGGGACGTAACCTACGAGCAGTACTTC. It translates to CASSPSWDVTYEQYF.

The V and J genes are TRBV7-6 and TRBJ2-1; D ambiguous. Per germline, CDR1 SGHVS and CDR2 FNYEAQ. The CDR3 spans 15 residues. Trimming took 1 base from V and 0 from J, leaving 7 bases between them. CDR3 bases: TGTGCCAGCAGCTTAGATGCGAGCTCCTACAATGAGCAGTTCTTC. It encodes CASSLDASSYNEQFF.

This chain links TRBV2 with TRBJ2-1; 7 nucleotides align to TRBD1. Trimming took 3 bases from V and 0 from J; bases not matched to a gene: 5. Germline CDR1 is SNHLY and CDR2 is FYNNEI. The CDR3 consists of 16 residues. CDR3 protein: CASSESGTDSYNEQFF. The CDR3, as DNA: TGTGCCAGCAGTGAGTCTGGGACAGACTCCTACAATGAGCAGTTCTTC.

This clonotype was seen at least ten times. The V and J genes are TRBV20-1 and TRBJ2-5; no firm D call. The CDR3 sequence is 12 residues long. With 6 bases removed from V and 5 bases from J, the gap between germline ends came to 13 bases. Looked up from germline, CDR1 is DFQATT and CDR2 is SNEGSKA (reference sequence). For the CDR3, the DNA is TGCAGTGCAACCGGGCGGTTGGAGACCCAGTACTTC. Translation gives CSATGRLETQYF.

This clonotype was seen many times. Germline is not matched at one junction end, which may reflect a read error. The gene calls are TRBV2 and TRBJ2-1, with 11 bases aligning to TRBD2. Germline loops: CDR1 SNHLY, CDR2 FYNNEI. The CDR3 has 16 amino acids. CDR3 loop: CASSAGTSGLYYEQFF. CDR3 coding DNA: TGTGCCAGCAGTGCAGGGACTAGCGGCCTCTACTATGAGCAGTTCTTC.

The table lists this clonotype with a few counts. V gene TRBV3-1 combines with J gene TRBJ1-4; tentative D call: TRBD1 (5 bases). Germline values: CDR1 LGHDT, CDR2 YNNKEL (reference sequence). V lost 4 bases and J lost 7, with 19 bases in between. The CDR3 contains 16 residues. Written as DNA, the CDR3 is TGTGCCAGCAGCCCCGGGGCGGGTCCGGGGCTTGAAAAACTGTTTTTT. Encoded protein: CASSPGAGPGLEKLFF.

This clonotype was detected ten times or more. The gene calls are TRBV6-1 and TRBJ2-1; TRBD2 matches at 8 bases. CDR3 size: 14 residues. V dropped 10 bases and J dropped 0; count of bases not matched to a gene: 5. Per germline, CDR1 MNHNS and CDR2 SASEGT. CDR3 protein: CATRTSRSYNEQFF. For the CDR3, the DNA is TGTGCCACCCGGACTAGCCGCTCCTACAATGAGCAGTTCTTC.

The gene calls are TRBV5-4 and TRBJ2-1, with TRBD2 matching 8 bases. Germline CDR1 is SGHNT and CDR2 is YYREEE (reference sequence). The CDR3 length is 14 residues. Germline trimming cut 5 bases from V and 7 bases from J; bases unmatched to any gene: 8. The CDR3, as DNA: TGTGCCAGCAGACTAGCGGAAAGGGAAAATGAGCAGTTCTTC. It yields the protein CASRLAERENEQFF.

CDR3 sequence (DNA): TGTGCCAGCAGCCAAGAAAGGGGGTGGAGACAGGGCACAGATACGCAGTATTTT. Protein: CASSQERGWRQGTDTQYF. The rearrangement joins TRBV3-1 to TRBJ2-3; TRBD1 might be the D (6 bases). CDR3 length equals 18 residues. V shed 0 bases and J shed 1 base, with 17 bases lying between them. The V gene's germline CDR1 is LGHDT and CDR2 YNNKEL (reference sequence).